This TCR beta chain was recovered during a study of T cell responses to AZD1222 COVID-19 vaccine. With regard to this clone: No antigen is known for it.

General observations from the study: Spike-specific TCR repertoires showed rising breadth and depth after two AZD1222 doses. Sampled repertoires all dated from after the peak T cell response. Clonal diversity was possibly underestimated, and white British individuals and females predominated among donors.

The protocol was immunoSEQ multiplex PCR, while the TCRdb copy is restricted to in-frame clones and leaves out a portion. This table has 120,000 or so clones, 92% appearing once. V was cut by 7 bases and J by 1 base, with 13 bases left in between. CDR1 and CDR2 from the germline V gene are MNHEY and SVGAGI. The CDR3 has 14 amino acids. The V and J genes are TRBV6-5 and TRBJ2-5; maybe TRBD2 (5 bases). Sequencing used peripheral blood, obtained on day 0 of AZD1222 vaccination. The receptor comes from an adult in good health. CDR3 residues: CASNNGGFQETQYF. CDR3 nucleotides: TGTGCCAGCAATAACGGAGGTTTCCAAGAGACCCAGTACTTC.